This T cell receptor (beta chain) was sequenced in a study of T cells after yellow fever vaccination. At the level of the study: For low cell numbers, libraries were made with SMART-Seq v4 Ultra Low Input. Study observations and caveats: The study found a weaker secondary response that peaked faster, day 5 versus 15. Any FACS-sorted repertoire could hold abundant clonotypes that contaminate it from the bulk population.

This clonotype has just a few counts. The target antigen is unknown. This CDR3 spans 16 amino acids. Germline CDR1 LNHNV, CDR2 YYDKDF (reference sequence). V lost 2 bases, J lost 0 bases, and 4 bases stayed unmatched. TCRdb called the 5' RACE reads again in MiXCR, with one record for every CDR3 protein. The sample holds under 550,000 distinct CDR3 sequences, just over 20% seen once. This TCR came from a young man who received the YFV17D yellow fever vaccine. The gene calls are TRBV15 and TRBJ2-1; 7 bases agree with TRBD2. This material consisted of PBMCs, taken 21 days after the first yellow fever vaccination. The CDR3 coding sequence is TGTGCCACCAGCAGAACAGGCGGGAGCTCCTACAATGAGCAGTTCTTC. Protein product: CATSRTGGSSYNEQFF.